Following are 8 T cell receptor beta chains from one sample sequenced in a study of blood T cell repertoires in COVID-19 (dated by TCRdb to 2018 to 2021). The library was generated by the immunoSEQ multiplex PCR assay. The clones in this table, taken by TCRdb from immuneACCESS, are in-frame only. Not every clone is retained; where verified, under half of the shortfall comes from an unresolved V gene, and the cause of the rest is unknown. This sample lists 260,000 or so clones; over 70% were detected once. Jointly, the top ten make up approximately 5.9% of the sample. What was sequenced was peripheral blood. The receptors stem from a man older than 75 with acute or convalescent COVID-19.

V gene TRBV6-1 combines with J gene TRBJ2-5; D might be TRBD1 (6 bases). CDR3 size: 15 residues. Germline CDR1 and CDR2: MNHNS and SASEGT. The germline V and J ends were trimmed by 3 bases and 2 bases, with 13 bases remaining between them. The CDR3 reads CASSDLGRGQETQYF. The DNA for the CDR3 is TGTGCCAGCAGTGATCTCGGCAGGGGACAAGAGACCCAGTACTTC.

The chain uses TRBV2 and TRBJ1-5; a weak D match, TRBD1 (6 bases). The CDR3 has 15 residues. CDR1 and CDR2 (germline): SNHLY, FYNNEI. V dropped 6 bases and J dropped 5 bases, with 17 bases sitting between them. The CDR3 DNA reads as TGTGCCAGCAGCGTAGACAGGAGCCGATATCAGCCCCAGCATTTT. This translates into CASSVDRSRYQPQHF.

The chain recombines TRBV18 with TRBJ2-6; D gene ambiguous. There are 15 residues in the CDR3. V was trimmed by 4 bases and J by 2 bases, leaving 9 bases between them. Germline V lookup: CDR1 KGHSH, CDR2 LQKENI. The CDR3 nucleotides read TGTGCCAGCTCACACCTTGCAGCTGGGGCCAACGTCCTGACTTTC. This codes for CASSHLAAGANVLTF.

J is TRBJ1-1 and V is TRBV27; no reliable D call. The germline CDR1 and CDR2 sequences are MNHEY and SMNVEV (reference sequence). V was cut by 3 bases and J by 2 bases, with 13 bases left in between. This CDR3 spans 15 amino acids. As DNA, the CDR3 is TGTGCCAGCAGTTTGGTTCTGGGCTTAAACACTGAAGCTTTCTTT. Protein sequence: CASSLVLGLNTEAFF.

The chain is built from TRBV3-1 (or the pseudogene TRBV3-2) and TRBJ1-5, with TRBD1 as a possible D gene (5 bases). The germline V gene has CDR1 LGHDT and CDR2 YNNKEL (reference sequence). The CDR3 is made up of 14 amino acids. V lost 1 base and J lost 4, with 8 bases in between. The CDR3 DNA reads TGTGCCAGCAGCCAAGGACAGTCTAATCAGCCCCAGCATTTT. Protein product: CASSQGQSNQPQHF.

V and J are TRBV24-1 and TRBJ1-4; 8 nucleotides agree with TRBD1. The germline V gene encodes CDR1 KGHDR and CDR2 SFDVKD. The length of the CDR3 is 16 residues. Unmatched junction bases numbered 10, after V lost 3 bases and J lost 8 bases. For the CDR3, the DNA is TGTGCCACCAGTGATACCGGGACAGGAGGGGGGGAAAAACTGTTTTTT. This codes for CATSDTGTGGGEKLFF.

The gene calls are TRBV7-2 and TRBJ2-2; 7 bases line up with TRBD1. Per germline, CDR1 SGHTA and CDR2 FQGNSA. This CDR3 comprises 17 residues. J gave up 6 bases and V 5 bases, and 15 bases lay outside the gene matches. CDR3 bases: TGTGCCAGCAGCCCCCCGCCGACAGGGAAGTTTGCCGGGGAGCTGTTTTTT. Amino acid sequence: CASSPPPTGKFAGELFF.

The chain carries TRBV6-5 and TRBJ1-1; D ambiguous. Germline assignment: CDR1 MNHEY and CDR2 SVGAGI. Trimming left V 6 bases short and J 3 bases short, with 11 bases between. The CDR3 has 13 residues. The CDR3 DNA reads TGTGCCAGCAGGTCTACTTTGGACACTGAAGCTTTCTTT. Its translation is CASRSTLDTEAFF.